These 25 T cell receptor beta chains were all obtained from the same sample, sequenced in a study of post-analysis software for immune sequencing data. Antigens for these TCRs are unknown. The study's findings and limits: With TRBV5-6, TRBV5-1 and TRBV20-1 included, 4 or 5 TRBV segments were more frequent in patients than in controls.

Prepared TCR beta cDNA libraries contained unique molecular identifiers. TCRdb re-called the PCR reads through MiXCR, storing one row per CDR3 protein. Of about 540,000 distinct CDR3 sequences in the sample, under 40% were seen once. Sample: blood. These receptors originate from a girl under 18 with multiple sclerosis.

Details on this clonotype: Being one base from a much bigger clone, this may be a read error. CDR3 in amino acids: CASSLVGKFTGRTKQETQFF. The CDR3 DNA reads TGTGCCAGCAGCTTAGTCGGTAAATTCACCGGACGAACTAAACAAGAGACCCAGTTCTTC. This sequence joins TRBV7-2 and TRBJ2-5; D is unclear. The better agreement between TRBJ2-1 and the DNA end casts doubt on the J call. CDR1 is SGHTA and CDR2 is FQGNSA in the germline V gene. This CDR3 has 20 residues.

This clonotype has more than one count but fewer than ten. The rearrangement uses TRBV9 and TRBJ2-5; D gene unclear. The CDR3 extends over 14 amino acids. CDR1 and CDR2 from the germline V gene are SGDLS and YYNGEE. V gave up 2 bases and J gave up 4 bases, with 12 bases separating them. CDR3 nucleotides: TGTGCCAGCAGCGTCGCATGGGCAGGAGAGACCCAGTACTTC. Translated: CASSVAWAGETQYF.

This rearrangement joins TRBV10-3 to TRBJ2-3, with 10 bases aligning to TRBD2. CDR3 length equals 15 residues. Trimming removed 6 bases from V and 0 bases from J; junction bases left unmatched: 3. Germline V lookup: CDR1 ENHRY, CDR2 SYGVKD. Here the CDR3 DNA reads TGTGCCATCAGACCTAGCGGGAGTAGCACAGATACGCAGTATTTT. It specifies CAIRPSGSSTDTQYF.

This clonotype was seen only a few times. Here the CDR3 reads CSARRAVPTDTQYF. In nucleotides, the CDR3 is TGCAGTGCTAGGAGAGCGGTTCCCACAGATACGCAGTATTTT. This chain connects TRBV20-1 to TRBJ2-3, with D maybe TRBD2 (5 bases). CDR3 length: 14 residues. CDR1 and CDR2 (germline): DFQATT, SNEGSKA (reference sequence). Trimming took off 3 bases at V and 2 bases at J, with 12 bases between the two ends.

This chain connects TRBV10-3 to TRBJ2-2; 10 bases are a match to TRBD2. Losses at the gene ends were 10 bases for V and 7 bases for J; bases not matched to a gene: 15. Germline V gives CDR1 ENHRY, CDR2 SYGVKD. The CDR3 extends over 16 amino acids. CDR3 DNA sequence: TGTGCCACCACTATTACTAGCGGGGACGAGGGCGGGGAGCTGTTTTTT. The encoded protein is CATTITSGDEGGELFF.

Here the CDR3 DNA reads TGTGCCATCAGTGAGCCCGGACAGGGGGACAGGTCCCAGCCCCAGCATTTT. This encodes CAISEPGQGDRSQPQHF. The V gene is TRBV10-3, the J gene TRBJ1-5; the match to TRBD1 covers 10 bases. Trimming took 2 bases from V and 7 from J; bases not matched to a gene: 11. The CDR3 consists of 17 residues. The germline V gene encodes CDR1 ENHRY and CDR2 SYGVKD.

The chain combines TRBV5-1 with TRBJ2-5; a weak D match, TRBD1 (6 bases). The length of the CDR3 is 15 residues. Germline CDR1 reads SGHRS; CDR2 reads YFSETQ. V was cut by 4 bases and J by 3 bases, with 16 bases left in between. CDR3 nucleotides: TGCGCCAGCAGCCCGGGACACGACCCCGAAGAGACCCAGTACTTC. Translating it yields CASSPGHDPEETQYF. Full variable domain (remainder filled in from reference TRBV5-1 and TRBJ2-5): KAGVTQTPRYLIKTRGQQVTLSCSPISGHRSVSWYQQTPGQGLQFLFEYFSETQRNKGNFPGRFSGRQFSNSRSEMNVSTLELGDSALYLCASSPGHDPEETQYFGPGTRLLVL.

The chain employs TRBV4-1 and TRBJ2-2; no clear D gene. V gave up 0 bases and J gave up 0 bases, with 5 bases separating them. Germline V lookup: CDR1 MGHRA, CDR2 YSYEKL. CDR3 length: 15 residues. The CDR3 sequence: CASSQDGPNTGELFF. As DNA, the CDR3 is TGCGCCAGCAGCCAAGATGGCCCGAACACCGGGGAGCTGTTTTTT.

This clonotype was picked up a small number of times. This rearrangement joins TRBV10-3 to TRBJ2-5; 8 bases map to TRBD1. Germline trimming cut 6 bases from V and 3 bases from J; bases unmatched to any gene: 3. This CDR3 has 13 residues. Germline values: CDR1 ENHRY, CDR2 SYGVKD. The CDR3 bases are TGTGCCATCAGGGACAGGGAAAAAGAGACCCAGTACTTC. Protein sequence: CAIRDREKETQYF.

This clonotype has only a few counts. The CDR3 reads CATSSQSRVEEQFF. As DNA, the CDR3 is TGTGCCACCAGCAGCCAGTCCAGGGTGGAGGAGCAGTTCTTC. The chain is built from TRBV15 and TRBJ2-1; weak D call: TRBD1 (5 bases). CDR1 LNHNV and CDR2 YYDKDF come from the germline V gene (reference sequence). The CDR3 is 14 residues long. V was pared by 3 bases and J by 10 bases, with 16 bases between.

In DNA, the CDR3 is TGCAGTGCTAGAGCAGTCGAGGTACGGACGGGGGGTCGTGGCACTGAAGCTTTCTTT. This sequence encodes CSARAVEVRTGGRGTEAFF. The rearrangement joins TRBV20-1 to TRBJ1-1, with D maybe TRBD1 (5 bases). The CDR3 covers 19 residues. Germline values: CDR1 DFQATT, CDR2 SNEGSKA (reference sequence). The V gene lost 1 base and the J gene lost 4 bases, with 28 bases spanning the gap.

This chain uses TRBV12-3 or TRBV12-4 with TRBJ2-7, with D perhaps matching TRBD2 (6 bases). The CDR3 contains 13 residues. V lost 3 bases, J lost 6 bases, and 12 bases lay in between. For the CDR3, the DNA is TGTGCCAGCAGTTTGACTCGGGACTCCGAGCAGTACTTC. It codes for CASSLTRDSEQYF.

The sample holds many counts of this clonotype. The rearrangement joins TRBV7-3 to TRBJ2-5; a possible D gene is TRBD2 (6 bases). V lost 5 bases and J lost 4, with 17 bases in between. The CDR3 length is 15 residues. Germline V gives CDR1 SGHTA, CDR2 FQGTGA. The CDR3: CASSPRPGVSETQYF. The CDR3 DNA reads TGTGCCAGCAGCCCCCGACCGGGGGTGTCAGAGACCCAGTACTTC.

CDR3 protein: CASSARRGAEAFF. The CDR3 bases are TGTGCCAGCAGCGCGCGACGGGGGGCTGAAGCTTTCTTT. The V and J genes are TRBV7-8 and TRBJ1-1; maybe TRBD1 (5 bases). The CDR3 covers 13 residues. Per germline, CDR1 SGHVS and CDR2 FQNEAQ. V was shortened by 5 bases and J by 6 bases, with 13 bases between the two germline ends.

The chain uses TRBV6-2 or TRBV6-3 and TRBJ2-7; TRBD2 matches at 7 bases. Germline V CDR1 and CDR2: MNHEY, SVGEGT. V was clipped by 8 bases and J by 0 bases; unmatched bases: 4. The CDR3 consists of 13 residues. This CDR3 reads CASARGGSYEQYF. The DNA of the CDR3 is TGTGCCAGCGCCCGCGGGGGCTCCTACGAGCAGTACTTC.

This clonotype appeared a few times. This rearrangement joins TRBV7-2 to TRBJ2-5; TRBD1 matches 12 bases. The DNA end lines up better with TRBJ2-7; the J call may be wrong. The CDR3 has 15 residues. Germline V gene lookup returns CDR1 SGHTA and CDR2 FQGNSA. CDR3 residues: CASSVGTGGTNEQYF. The CDR3 DNA sequence: TGTGCCAGCAGCGTAGGGACAGGGGGCACGAACGAGCAGTACTTC.

This clonotype was seen a few times. The rearrangement links TRBV18 to TRBJ2-5, with 11 bases aligning to TRBD1. CDR3 length equals 15 residues. In germline, CDR1 is KGHSH, CDR2 LQKENI. Germline trimming cut 6 bases from V and 1 base from J; bases unmatched to any gene: 4. CDR3 DNA sequence: TGTGCCAGCTCCGGGACAGGGGGTTTCCAAGAGACCCAGTACTTC. Encoded protein: CASSGTGGFQETQYF.

The genes are TRBV14 and TRBJ1-2; D unclear. There are 14 residues in the CDR3. V shed 0 bases and J shed 3 bases, with 8 bases lying between them. Germline CDR1 is SGHDN and CDR2 is FVKESK. The CDR3 bases are TGTGCCAGCAGCCAAGATCTACAGCACTATGGCTACACCTTC. Its protein is CASSQDLQHYGYTF. Using reference TRBV14 and TRBJ1-2 for the parts outside the CDR3, the full variable domain is EAGVTQFPSHSVIEKGQTVTLRCDPISGHDNLYWYRRVMGKEIKFLLHFVKESKQDESGMPNNRFLAERTGGTYSTLKVQPAELEDSGVYFCASSQDLQHYGYTFGSGTRLTVV.

Ten or more counts support this clonotype. The rearrangement uses TRBV3-1 and TRBJ2-7, with D perhaps matching TRBD1 (5 bases). The germline V gene encodes CDR1 LGHDT and CDR2 YNNKEL (reference sequence). Trimming removed 1 base at V and 3 bases at J, with 7 bases between. The CDR3 consists of 13 residues. CDR3 DNA sequence: TGTGCCAGCAGCCAAGGAGACAGCTACGAGCAGTACTTC. Protein sequence: CASSQGDSYEQYF.

This clonotype appeared once. The gene calls are TRBV10-3 and TRBJ2-1; 11 positions match TRBD2. Unmatched junction bases numbered 11, after V lost 0 bases and J lost 10 bases. CDR3 length: 17 amino acids. The germline V gene has CDR1 ENHRY and CDR2 SYGVKD. The CDR3, as DNA: TGTGCCATCAGTGAGTCCGGACTAGCGGGTGGCGGCTGGGAGCAGTTCTTC. It codes for CAISESGLAGGGWEQFF.

The chain uses TRBV2 and TRBJ2-3, with D perhaps matching TRBD1 or TRBD2 (6 bases each). CDR3 size: 17 residues. The germline V and J ends were trimmed by 2 bases and 3 bases, with 18 bases remaining between them. Germline loops: CDR1 SNHLY, CDR2 FYNNEI. CDR3 nucleotides: TGTGCCAGCAGTGAAATCGATCGAGGGGGGACGACAGATACGCAGTATTTT. Its protein is CASSEIDRGGTTDTQYF.

CDR3 coding DNA: TGTGCCAGCAGCTTAGGGGCGCCAGGTCGTGGCTACACCTTC. Amino acid sequence: CASSLGAPGRGYTF. This sequence joins TRBV11-2 and TRBJ1-2, with unresolved D. Trimming removed 1 base at V and 7 bases at J, with 13 bases between. The CDR3 is 14 residues long. CDR1 is SGHAT and CDR2 is FQNNGV in the germline V gene.

In this sample, this clonotype turned up a few times. V usage is TRBV12-3 or TRBV12-4 and J usage is TRBJ1-2; 8 positions agree with TRBD1. The J segment lost 8 bases and the V segment lost 5 bases, leaving 13 bases of the junction unmatched. The CDR3 is made up of 15 amino acids. CDR3 bases: TGTGCCAGCAGTCTAACCGGGACAGGTCTTTTAGGCTACACCTTC. It translates to CASSLTGTGLLGYTF.

This chain joins TRBV14 and TRBJ2-1; TRBD2 aligns across 7 bases. V was pared by 0 bases and J by 5 bases, with 10 bases of the junction left unmatched. Germline V gene lookup returns CDR1 SGHDN and CDR2 FVKESK. CDR3 length equals 17 residues. CDR3 amino acids: CASSQDRVLATDNEQFF. The DNA of the CDR3 is TGTGCCAGCAGCCAAGACCGTGTACTAGCGACCGACAATGAGCAGTTCTTC.

V usage is TRBV20-1 and J usage is TRBJ1-2; D is perhaps TRBD1 (6 bases). Germline CDR1 DFQATT, CDR2 SNEGSKA (reference sequence). The CDR3 runs 12 residues. V was clipped by 6 bases and J by 7 bases, with 15 bases between them. This chain's CDR3 is CSAHREYFGYTF. The DNA of the CDR3 is TGCAGTGCGCACAGGGAGTACTTTGGCTACACCTTC.